This T cell receptor (beta chain) was obtained from a study of radiotherapy plus CTLA-4 blockade in lung cancer (dated by TCRdb to the late 2010s). Looking at the study overall: Among enrolled patients, roughly 20% had an objective response and roughly 31% reached disease control. Beyond this particular receptor, the publication reports: After treatment with radiotherapy and ipilimumab, TCR clones that originated in tumors expanded in peripheral blood. Early dynamic changes in blood T cell clones, together with increased serum interferon-beta after radiation, were reported as the strongest predictors of response.

The receptor library was made with the immunoSEQ multiplex PCR assay. TCRdb re-hosts the immuneACCESS table, in-frame sequences only. Its copies lack some clones; in the studies checked, an unresolved V gene accounts for under half of them, and the cause for the rest is not known. Present in this sample are roughly 110,000 clones, more than 70% of which were seen just once. The ten largest clonotypes hold under 3% of the sample. Deletion took 3 bases off V and 1 base off J, with a span of 16 bases between the germline ends. From the cysteine through the phenylalanine, the CDR3 covers 18 amino acids. Only the CDR3 region is kept as DNA, spanning 54 bases read in frame from base 1. The germline V gene yields KGHSH for CDR1 and LQKENI for CDR2. In this study, focal radiation therapy paired with CTLA-4 blockade (ipilimumab) was tested in patients who had chemo-refractory metastatic non-small-cell lung cancer.

With regard to this clone: What this receptor recognizes is not known. No much larger clone exists at a distance of one base, and base qualities are not known.

The source of this sequence is a human donor with non-small cell lung cancer that progressed on radiotherapy plus ipilimumab. Some clones in this sample may be carry-over from other donors' samples. The rearrangement joined TRBV18 to TRBJ2-6; TRBD2 is perhaps the D gene, given 6 matching bases. The starting material was peripheral blood, obtained from a patient treated with radiotherapy plus ipilimumab. CDR3 reads: CASSPTRGLESGANVLTF. At the DNA level, the sequence is TGTGCCAGCTCACCGACCCGGGGGTTGGAGTCTGGGGCCAACGTCCTGACTTTC.